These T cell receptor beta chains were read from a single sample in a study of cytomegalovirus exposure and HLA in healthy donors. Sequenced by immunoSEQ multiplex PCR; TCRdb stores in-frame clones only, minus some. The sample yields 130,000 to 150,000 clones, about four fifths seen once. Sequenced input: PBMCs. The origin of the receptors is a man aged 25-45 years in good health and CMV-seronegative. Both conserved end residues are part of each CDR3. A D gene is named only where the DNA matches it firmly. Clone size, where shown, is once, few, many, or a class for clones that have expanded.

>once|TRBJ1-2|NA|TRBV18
CASSANEGGGYTF
TGTGCCAGCTCAGCAAACGAAGGGGGTGGCTACACCTTC
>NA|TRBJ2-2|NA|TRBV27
CASSAGTLNTGELFF
TGTGCCAGCAGTGCGGGGACCCTGAACACCGGGGAGCTGTTTTTT
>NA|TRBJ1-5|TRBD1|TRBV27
CASSPGTGGNQPQHF
TGTGCCAGCAGTCCAGGGACAGGAGGTAATCAGCCCCAGCATTTT
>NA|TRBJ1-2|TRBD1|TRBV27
CASSDFEGAYGYTF
TGTGCCAGCAGCGACTTCGAGGGGGCCTATGGCTACACCTTC
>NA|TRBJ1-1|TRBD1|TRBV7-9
CASSLSGGSGGTEAFF
TGTGCCAGCAGCTTATCAGGTGGATCAGGGGGCACTGAAGCTTTCTTT
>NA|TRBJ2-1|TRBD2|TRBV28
CASSRTSGWGNEQFF
TGTGCCAGCAGTCGGACTAGCGGATGGGGGAATGAGCAGTTCTTC
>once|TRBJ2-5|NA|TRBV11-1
CASSVTGMETQYF
TGTGCCAGCAGCGTTACAGGGATGGAGACCCAGTACTTC
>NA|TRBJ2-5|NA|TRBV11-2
CASRRTTAQETQYF
TGTGCCAGCAGGCGGACTACCGCCCAAGAGACCCAGTACTTC
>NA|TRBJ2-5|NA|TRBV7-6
CASSLAAKETQYF
TGTGCCAGCAGCTTAGCAGCCAAAGAGACCCAGTACTTC
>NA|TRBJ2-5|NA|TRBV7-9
CASSLLAGRFQETQYF
TGTGCCAGCAGCCTGCTGGCAGGGAGGTTCCAAGAGACCCAGTACTTC
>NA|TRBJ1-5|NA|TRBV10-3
CATSLGPRQYNQPQHF
TGTGCCACCAGTCTTGGGCCTCGACAGTACAATCAGCCCCAGCATTTT
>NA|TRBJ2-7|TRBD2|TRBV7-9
CASSPLTSLGVSYEQYF
TGTGCCAGCAGCCCTCTGACTAGCTTGGGTGTTTCCTACGAGCAGTACTTC
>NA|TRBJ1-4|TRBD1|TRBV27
CASRSNRGHLEKLFF
TGTGCCAGCAGATCAAACAGGGGTCATCTTGAAAAACTGTTTTTT
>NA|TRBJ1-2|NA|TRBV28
CASSFRGVYGYTF
TGTGCCAGCAGTTTTCGGGGAGTCTATGGCTACACCTTC
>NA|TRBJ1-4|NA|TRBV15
CATSRDLSLPLDSLGKLFF
TGTGCCACCAGCAGAGATCTTTCCTTACCCTTGGACAGCTTAGGAAAACTGTTTTTT
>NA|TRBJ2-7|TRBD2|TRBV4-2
CASRLAGSYEQYF
TGTGCCAGTAGACTAGCGGGGTCCTACGAGCAGTACTTC
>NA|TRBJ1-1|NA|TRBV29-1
CSVEEGPEGTEAFF
TGCAGCGTTGAAGAGGGCCCCGAAGGCACTGAAGCTTTCTTT